The rows below give T cell receptor beta chains drawn from one sample of a study of response to subunit inactivated influenza vaccine. TCRdb used MiXCR to reprocess the RT-PCR reads, holding one entry per CDR3 protein. The table lists about 700,000 distinct CDR3 sequences, 14% of them singletons. Sample: PBMCs from blood, taken 14 to 15 days before vaccination. The receptors here all came from a man in his fifties who received an inactivated influenza vaccine. Each CDR3 is given with its conserved first and last residue. A D gene is named only where the DNA matches it firmly. The size entry is marked missing in some rows and otherwise reads once, few, many or a size class.

V gene	J gene	clone size	D gene	CDR3 DNA	CDR3 protein
TRBV11-2	TRBJ2-7	NA	TRBD1	TGTGCCAGCAGCATCGGACAGGCGCTACTACCCTACGAGCAGTACTTC	CASSIGQALLPYEQYF
TRBV2	TRBJ1-1	few	NA	TGTGCCACCCGCGGTCGTATGAACACTGAAGCTTTCTTT	CATRGRMNTEAFF
TRBV19	TRBJ1-1	few	NA	TGTGCCAGTAGTGGTTGGCAGGGGAACACTGAAGCTTTCTTT	CASSGWQGNTEAFF
TRBV20-1	TRBJ2-1	NA	TRBD1	TGCAGTGCTAGATCGGGCCTAGACAGGGTTAGGCTCAATGAGCAGTTCTTC	CSARSGLDRVRLNEQFF
TRBV5-5	TRBJ2-7	few	NA	TGTGCCAGCAGCTTGCGCGACACAGGGTCCGCGAGCTCCTACGAGCAGTACTTC	CASSLRDTGSASSYEQYF
TRBV12-3/TRBV12-4	TRBJ1-5	many	NA	TGTGCCAGCAGTTTAAGTGGCAATCAGCCCCAGCATTTT	CASSLSGNQPQHF
TRBV6-2/TRBV6-3	TRBJ2-5	NA	TRBD2	TGTGCCAGCAGTTACCATCCGGGAGGGCCACGGGAGACCCAGTACTTC	CASSYHPGGPRETQYF
TRBV4-3	TRBJ2-7	many	NA	TGCGCCAGCAGCCAAGAGACACCCTACGAGCAGTACTTC	CASSQETPYEQYF
TRBV5-1	TRBJ2-1	few	NA	TGCGCCAGCAGCCCCGGCCTGGGGGGCGCTTGGTATGAGCAGTTCTTC	CASSPGLGGAWYEQFF
TRBV20-1	TRBJ2-1	NA	NA	TGCAGTGCTAGAGATCGCCGGAACCGGGGCTCCTACAATGAGCAGTTCTTC	CSARDRRNRGSYNEQFF
TRBV7-8	TRBJ2-5	few	TRBD1	TGTGCCAGCAGCTCCCGACCGGGACAGACCCAAGAGACCCAGTACTTC	CASSSRPGQTQETQYF
TRBV12-3/TRBV12-4	TRBJ1-4	many	TRBD1	TGTGCCAGCAGTCTGACAGGGGGCGGTGAAAAACTGTTTTTT	CASSLTGGGEKLFF
TRBV6-2/TRBV6-3	TRBJ2-5	many	NA	TGTGCCAGCAGTGCCGAAGGTTGGTCCCGTCAGAAGGAGACCCAGTACTTC	CASSAEGWSRQKETQYF
TRBV2	TRBJ1-4	NA	TRBD1	TGTGCCAGCAGTGACCCGACAGGGAGTAATGAAAAACTGTTTTTT	CASSDPTGSNEKLFF
TRBV14	TRBJ1-1	few	NA	TGTGCCAGCAGCCACCAGGGCTGGAACACTGAAGCTTTCTTT	CASSHQGWNTEAFF
TRBV25-1	TRBJ2-4	many	NA	TGTGCCAGCAGTGAAGGGTCCAGGGTTCGGAAAAACATTCAGTACTTC	CASSEGSRVRKNIQYF
TRBV5-1	TRBJ1-4	NA	NA	TGCGCCAGCAGCTTGCTGGGGCTGAGTGAAAAACTGTTTTTT	CASSLLGLSEKLFF